What follows are 20 T cell receptor beta chains derived from one specimen sequenced in a study of blood T cell repertoires in COVID-19. TCRdb keeps only in-frame clones here, not all; method: immunoSEQ multiplex PCR. The sample has approximately 300,000 clones, about 90% seen once. Sequencing was performed on PBMCs or T cells enriched from blood (not recorded which). Source of these receptors: a woman under 30 with acute COVID-19.

The chain carries TRBV3-1 (or the pseudogene TRBV3-2) and TRBJ2-7; TRBD2 agrees at 15 bases. The CDR3 loop spans 18 amino acids. V gave up 4 bases and J gave up 6 bases; unmatched junction bases: 13. Germline loops: CDR1 LGHDT, CDR2 YNNKEL (reference sequence). The CDR3 DNA reads TGTGCCAGCAGCCCGAGGACTAGCGGGAGGGCCGAGGAAGCCGAGCAGTACTTC. This gives the protein CASSPRTSGRAEEAEQYF.

This rearrangement joins TRBV20-1 to TRBJ2-1; possible D gene TRBD2, 5 bases. The CDR3 consists of 11 residues. V was clipped by 7 bases and J by 7 bases, with 11 bases between them. Germline V gene data show CDR1 as DFQATT and CDR2 as SNEGSKA (reference sequence). CDR3 DNA sequence: TGCAGTGGGGCAGGAGGTAATGAGCAGTTCTTC. This sequence encodes CSGAGGNEQFF.

The chain recombines TRBV6-5 with TRBJ2-5, with D perhaps matching TRBD2 (6 bases). V was cut by 2 bases and J by 5 bases, with 15 bases left in between. The CDR3 sequence is 15 residues long. The germline V gene has CDR1 MNHEY and CDR2 SVGAGI. The CDR3 DNA reads as TGTGCCAGCAGTTACCGGCGGGACCGAAGGGAGACCCAGTACTTC. This translates into CASSYRRDRRETQYF.

In DNA, the CDR3 is TGTGCCAGCAGCCAAGAGCAGGAGAACACTGAAGCTTTCTTT. Encoded protein: CASSQEQENTEAFF. The chain joins TRBV3-1 (or the pseudogene TRBV3-2) to TRBJ1-1, with no clear D. Trimming cost V 0 bases and J 1 base, with 6 bases left between them. CDR1 LGHDT and CDR2 YNNKEL come from the germline V gene (reference sequence). This CDR3 has 14 residues.

V is TRBV19 and J is TRBJ2-2, with unresolved D. V lost 2 bases, J lost 7 bases, and 14 bases lay in between. The CDR3 consists of 15 residues. Germline V gene sequence: CDR1 LNHDA, CDR2 SQIVND (reference sequence). In DNA form, the CDR3 reads TGTGCCAGTAGTATACAGGCAGGATACGGCGGGGAGCTGTTTTTT. This encodes CASSIQAGYGGELFF. Variable domain in full (rest from reference TRBV19 and TRBJ2-2): DGGITQSPKYLFRKEGQNVTLSCEQNLNHDAMYWYRQDPGQGLRLIYYSQIVNDFQKGDIAEGYSVSREKKESFPLTVTSAQKNPTAFYLCASSIQAGYGGELFFGEGSRLTVL.

This chain links TRBV19 with TRBJ1-4; the match to TRBD1 covers 7 bases. J gave up 11 bases and V 5 bases, and 8 bases lay outside the gene matches. From germline, CDR1 is LNHDA and CDR2 SQIVND (reference sequence). The CDR3 spans 13 residues. The CDR3 nucleotides are TGTGCCAGTAGTCGGCAGCAACAGGGGAAACTGTTTTTT. Its protein is CASSRQQQGKLFF.

The DNA of the CDR3 is TGTGCCATCAGTGAGGGGGGCAGAGCGACCTATGGCTACACCTTC. Protein product: CAISEGGRATYGYTF. The chain employs TRBV10-3 and TRBJ1-2; tentative D call: TRBD1 (6 bases). Germline CDR1 and CDR2: ENHRY and SYGVKD. V shed 2 bases and J shed 4 bases, with 14 bases lying between them. The CDR3 runs to 15 residues.

This chain joins TRBV19 and TRBJ1-5, with 7 bases identical to TRBD1. The V gene's germline CDR1 is LNHDA and CDR2 SQIVND (reference sequence). After removal of 6 bases from V and 5 bases from J, the junction contained 4 bases not matched to a gene. The CDR3 loop spans 13 amino acids. The CDR3 loop reads CASSSQGDQPQHF. The CDR3 bases are TGTGCCAGTAGCTCTCAGGGGGATCAGCCCCAGCATTTT.

A remark on this clone: One end of the junction varies from germline; a read error may be responsible. J is TRBJ1-2 and V is TRBV19; no definite D call. The germline V gene has CDR1 LNHDA and CDR2 SQIVND (reference sequence). CDR3 length equals 12 residues. The CDR3 nucleotides read TGTGCCAGTAGCCCTCCAGAGCGTGGTCCATCCTTC. Protein: CASSPPERGPSF.

This rearrangement joins TRBV11-3 to TRBJ1-2; 8 bases are a match to TRBD1. V shed 5 bases and J 7 bases; nucleotides not matched to a gene: 18. Looked up from germline, CDR1 is SGHNT and CDR2 is YENEEA. CDR3 length: 17 residues. The CDR3 region is CASSPRDRLSSLRGYTF. Here the CDR3 DNA reads TGTGCCAGCAGCCCCCGGGACAGGCTCTCTTCGTTGCGTGGCTACACCTTC.

V and J are TRBV19 and TRBJ2-7; possible D gene TRBD2, 5 bases. V gave up 10 bases and J gave up 11 bases, with 15 bases separating them. Germline-derived CDR1 and CDR2 are LNHDA and SQIVND (reference sequence). This CDR3 spans 10 amino acids. This CDR3 is CAITDWTEYF. The DNA for the CDR3 is TGTGCCATTACAGACTGGACTGAGTACTTC.

The V gene is TRBV5-1, the J gene TRBJ2-7, with 15 bases lining up with TRBD2. The CDR3 contains 20 residues. Per the germline V gene, CDR1 is SGHRS and CDR2 is YFSETQ. With 4 bases clipped from V and 0 bases from J, the junction kept 14 bases outside the gene matches. CDR3: CASSNTPGLAGGQDSYEQYF. As DNA, the CDR3 is TGCGCCAGCAGCAACACTCCGGGACTAGCGGGAGGACAGGACTCCTACGAGCAGTACTTC.

The chain has TRBV7-9 and TRBJ1-2; a weak D match, TRBD1 (5 bases). V was pared by 8 bases and J by 0 bases, with 13 bases between. The germline gives CDR1 SEHNR, CDR2 FQNEAQ (reference sequence). The CDR3 contains 14 residues. DNA for the CDR3: TGTGCCAGCGGGAATGGGGGGACTAACTATGGCTACACCTTC. It specifies CASGNGGTNYGYTF.

The rearrangement joins TRBV4-2 to TRBJ2-3; 9 bases map to TRBD2. The germline V gene has CDR1 LGHNA and CDR2 YNFKEQ. This CDR3 has 17 residues. The ends lost 2 bases at V and 0 bases at J; junction bases unmatched: 6. The CDR3 loop reads CASSQTPGLASTDTQYF. The CDR3, as DNA: TGTGCCAGCAGCCAAACCCCGGGACTAGCTAGCACAGATACGCAGTATTTT.

The chain combines TRBV19 with TRBJ1-3; no firm D call. The V gene lost 3 bases and the J gene lost 0 bases, with 9 bases spanning the gap. CDR3 length: 15 amino acids. Germline loops: CDR1 LNHDA, CDR2 SQIVND (reference sequence). The CDR3 DNA follows: TGTGCCAGTAGTATGGGAGACGTCTCTGGAAACACCATATATTTT. Residues: CASSMGDVSGNTIYF.

V usage is TRBV19 and J usage is TRBJ1-2, with D perhaps TRBD1 (5 bases). This CDR3 comprises 12 residues. Per the germline V gene, CDR1 is LNHDA and CDR2 is SQIVND (reference sequence). Trimming took 7 bases from V and 4 from J, leaving 10 bases between them. This CDR3 reads CASIDGAYGYTF. CDR3 nucleotides: TGTGCCAGTATCGATGGGGCCTATGGCTACACCTTC.

J is TRBJ2-7 and V is TRBV6-5, with 8 bases matching TRBD2. V gave up 0 bases and J gave up 3 bases; unmatched junction bases: 7. Germline V gives CDR1 MNHEY, CDR2 SVGAGI. This CDR3 is built from 16 residues. The CDR3 DNA follows: TGTGCCAGCAGTTACTCGAGAACTAGCGGATACTACGAGCAGTACTTC. It codes for CASSYSRTSGYYEQYF.

The J gene is TRBJ2-5, the V gene TRBV18; 7 positions match TRBD1. Losses at the gene ends were 2 bases for V and 5 bases for J; bases not matched to a gene: 11. Germline CDR1 KGHSH, CDR2 LQKENI. The CDR3 spans 16 residues. The CDR3 DNA reads TGTGCCAGCTCACCAAAGCAGGGGGTCTCCTATGAGACCCAGTACTTC. Protein: CASSPKQGVSYETQYF.

This clone was detected a few times. The chain links TRBV18 to TRBJ1-3; 7 bases match TRBD1. V dropped 1 base and J dropped 0; count of bases not matched to a gene: 3. Germline CDR1 reads KGHSH; CDR2 reads LQKENI. There are 16 residues in the CDR3. CDR3 loop: CASSPQGALSGNTIYF. CDR3 nucleotides: TGTGCCAGCTCACCACAGGGGGCCCTCTCTGGAAACACCATATATTTT.

In this sample, this clone turned up once. The J gene is TRBJ2-7, the V gene TRBV11-2; D is perhaps TRBD1 (6 bases). V was clipped by 6 bases and J by 3 bases, with 15 bases between them. This CDR3 spans 14 amino acids. Germline V gene lookup returns CDR1 SGHAT and CDR2 FQNNGV. The CDR3 here is CASSHDRMFYEQYF. Written as DNA, the CDR3 is TGTGCCAGCAGTCATGACAGGATGTTCTACGAGCAGTACTTC.